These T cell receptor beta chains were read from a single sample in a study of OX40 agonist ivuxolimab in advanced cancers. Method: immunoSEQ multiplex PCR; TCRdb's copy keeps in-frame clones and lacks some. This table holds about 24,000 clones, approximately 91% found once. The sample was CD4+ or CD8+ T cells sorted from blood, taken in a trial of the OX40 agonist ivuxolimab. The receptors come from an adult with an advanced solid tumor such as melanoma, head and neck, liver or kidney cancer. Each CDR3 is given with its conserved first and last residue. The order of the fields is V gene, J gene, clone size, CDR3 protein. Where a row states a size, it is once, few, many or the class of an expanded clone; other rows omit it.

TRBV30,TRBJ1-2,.,CAWSVLQGYYRYGYTF
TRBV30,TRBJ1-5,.,CAWSGGGGSNQPQHF
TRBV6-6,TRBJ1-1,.,CATRWFGTEAFF
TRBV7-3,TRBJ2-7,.,CASSLTGAGDYEQYF
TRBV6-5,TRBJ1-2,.,CASSYTRALEGYTF
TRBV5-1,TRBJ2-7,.,CASSLSPTYEQYF
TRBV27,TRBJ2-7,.,CASSPEAGSSYEQYF
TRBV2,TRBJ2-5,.,CASTSGLFSQETQYF
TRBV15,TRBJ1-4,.,CATSRSQEYSEKLFF
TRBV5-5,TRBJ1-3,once,CASSLFDGPGNTIYF
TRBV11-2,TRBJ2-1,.,CASSLDSGSHNEQFF
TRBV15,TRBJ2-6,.,CATSRTKSLVLSGANVLTF
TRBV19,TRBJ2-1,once,CAIGTSGTYNEQFF
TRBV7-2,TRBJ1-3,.,CASSLTGGASGNTIYF
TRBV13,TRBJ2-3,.,CASSQPPGLAVTDTQYF
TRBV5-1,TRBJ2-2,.,CASSLTGRLENTGELFF
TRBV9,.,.,CASSARTGSSYEQYF
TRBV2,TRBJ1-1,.,CATSVRENTEAFF
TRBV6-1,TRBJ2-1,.,CASSAPSEQFF
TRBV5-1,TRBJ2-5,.,CASSTGLAGAQETQYF
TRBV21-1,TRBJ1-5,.,CASSVRTGACSFYSNQPQHF
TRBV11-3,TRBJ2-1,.,CASSERDRGTSGSRNEQFF
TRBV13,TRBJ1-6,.,CASSLSWVGGNSPLHF
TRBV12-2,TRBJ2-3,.,CASRWGLATTDTQYF
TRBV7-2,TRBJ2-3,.,CASSLDRLAGADTQYF
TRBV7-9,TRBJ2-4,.,CASSLGPSLAKNIQYF
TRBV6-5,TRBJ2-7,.,CASSYGSSNFYEQYF
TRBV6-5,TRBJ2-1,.,CASSEDGALYNEQFF
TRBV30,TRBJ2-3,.,CAWSANTDTQYF
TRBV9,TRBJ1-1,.,CASSGGVTEAFF
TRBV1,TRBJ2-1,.,CTSSQATGLPGMYNEQFF
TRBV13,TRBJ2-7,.,CASSLGPTYEQYF
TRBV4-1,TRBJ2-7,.,CASSHSTAPRYEQYF
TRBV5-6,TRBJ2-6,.,CASSLWGSGDKSGANVLTF
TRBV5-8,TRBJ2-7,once,CASSWDSSYEQYF
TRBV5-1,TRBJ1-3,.,CASSLRGDSSSGNTIYF
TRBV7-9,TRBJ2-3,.,CASSLTSGPTDTQYF
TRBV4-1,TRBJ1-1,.,CASSQDQYRQGTEAFF
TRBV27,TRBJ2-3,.,CASSSYDTQYF
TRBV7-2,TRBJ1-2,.,CASSLGGQGTNYGYTF
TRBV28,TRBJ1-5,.,CASSLGPSNQPQHF
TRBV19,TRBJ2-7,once,CASSSRTGGSYEQYF
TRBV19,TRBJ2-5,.,CASSPRAQETQYF
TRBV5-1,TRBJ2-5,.,CASSLGVAGGLETQYF
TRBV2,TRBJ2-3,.,CASNSGGMHTQYF
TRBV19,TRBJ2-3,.,CASSPPSLAGGDTDTQYF
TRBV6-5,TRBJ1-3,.,CASSRTGFGNTIYF
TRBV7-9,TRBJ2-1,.,CASSLGGDEQFF
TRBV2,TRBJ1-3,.,CAGVGGAGNTIYF
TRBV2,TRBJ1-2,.,CASSNTGALGDTF